This passage covers 10 T cell receptor beta chains from one sample sequenced in a study of blood T cell repertoires in COVID-19. The data were produced by immunoSEQ multiplex PCR, yet TCRdb's version contains in-frame clones alone and is incomplete. The repertoire consists of under 65,000 clones, with 80% to 95% occurring once and the leading ten covering approximately 15%. Input material: peripheral blood. These receptors were obtained from a man older than 75 with acute or convalescent COVID-19.

The chain is built from TRBV9 and TRBJ2-2; TRBD2 matches at 8 bases. The CDR3 length is 17 residues. The junction had 8 bases not matched to a gene; V was cut back by 4 bases and J by 0 bases. CDR1 is SGDLS, CDR2 YYNGEE, per germline. The CDR3 region has the DNA TGTGCCAGCAGCCCCCGGGAGGGCACCGCGAACACCGGGGAGCTGTTTTTT. As protein: CASSPREGTANTGELFF.

This clone was recorded once. This chain uses TRBV18 with TRBJ1-4; 9 nucleotides match TRBD1. V dropped 6 bases and J dropped 8; count of bases not matched to a gene: 7. The CDR3 runs 14 residues. Germline-derived CDR1 and CDR2 are KGHSH and LQKENI. This CDR3 reads CASSPGQGEEKLFF. Written as DNA, the CDR3 is TGTGCCAGCTCCCCGGGACAGGGTGAAGAAAAACTGTTTTTT.

The genes are TRBV3-1 (or the pseudogene TRBV3-2) and TRBJ1-1; maybe TRBD1 (5 bases). The germline V gene encodes CDR1 LGHDT and CDR2 YNNKEL (reference sequence). The CDR3 totals 11 residues. Trimming took 4 bases from V and 8 from J, leaving 8 bases between them. CDR3 in amino acids: CASSRRTEAFF. DNA for the CDR3: TGTGCCAGCAGCCGAAGGACAGAAGCTTTCTTT.

This chain connects TRBV7-8 to TRBJ2-7; D perhaps matches TRBD1 (6 bases). Trimming left V 2 bases short and J 5 bases short, with 16 bases between. Germline CDR1 SGHVS, CDR2 FQNEAQ. The CDR3 spans 15 residues. In DNA form, the CDR3 reads TGTGCCAGCAGCTTATTACAGGGAGCGTCCGACGAGCAGTACTTC. Its protein product is CASSLLQGASDEQYF.

The rearrangement joins TRBV5-1 to TRBJ2-5; 7 bases match TRBD1. J gave up 5 bases and V 4 bases, and 5 bases lay outside the gene matches. The CDR3 spans 13 residues. Germline values: CDR1 SGHRS, CDR2 YFSETQ. The CDR3 is CASSRQGEETQYF. The CDR3 DNA reads TGCGCCAGCAGCCGACAGGGAGAGGAGACCCAGTACTTC.

The DNA for the CDR3 is TGTGCCAGCAGTTTTCAGGGGGAAAAAGAGACCCAGTACTTC. This sequence encodes CASSFQGEKETQYF. The genes are TRBV6-6 and TRBJ2-5, with 7 bases identical to TRBD1. The germline CDR1 and CDR2 sequences are MNHNY and SVGAGI (reference sequence). This CDR3 is 14 amino acids long. V shed 4 bases and J 3 bases; nucleotides not matched to a gene: 5.

This clone appeared a single time. The chain has TRBV5-1 and TRBJ2-6, with D perhaps matching TRBD1 (6 bases). This CDR3 contains 18 residues. Trimming pared 4 bases from V and 0 bases from J, leaving 17 bases between. From germline, CDR1 is SGHRS and CDR2 YFSETQ. The DNA of the CDR3 is TGCGCCAGCAGCATTACAGGGACGTCAAGCTCTGGGGCCAACGTCCTGACTTTC. This encodes CASSITGTSSSGANVLTF.

The chain carries TRBV11-3 and TRBJ2-5; D perhaps matches TRBD2 (6 bases). Germline lookup yields CDR1 SGHNT and CDR2 YENEEA. The ends were cut back, 1 base at V and 5 bases at J, with 11 bases in the middle. This CDR3 is built from 14 residues. The CDR3 DNA reads TGTGCCAGCAGCTTAGGCGGGGAGTCGGAGACCCAGTACTTC. This encodes CASSLGGESETQYF.

V and J are TRBV3-1 (or the pseudogene TRBV3-2) and TRBJ1-1; 7 bases are a match to TRBD1. This CDR3 is 14 amino acids long. V lost 2 bases, J lost 1 base, and 1 base stayed unmatched. Germline loops: CDR1 LGHDT, CDR2 YNNKEL (reference sequence). CDR3 residues: CASSQRTGNTEAFF. The DNA for the CDR3 is TGTGCCAGCAGCCAAAGGACAGGGAACACTGAAGCTTTCTTT.

The V gene is TRBV30, the J gene TRBJ2-5; D is possibly TRBD1 (6 bases). This CDR3 is 13 amino acids long. Looked up from germline, CDR1 is GTSNPN and CDR2 is SVGIG (reference sequence). V dropped 5 bases and J dropped 5 bases, with 15 bases sitting between them. The CDR3 DNA is TGTGCCTGGCTGGGACAACCCGGGGAGACCCAGTACTTC. It specifies CAWLGQPGETQYF.